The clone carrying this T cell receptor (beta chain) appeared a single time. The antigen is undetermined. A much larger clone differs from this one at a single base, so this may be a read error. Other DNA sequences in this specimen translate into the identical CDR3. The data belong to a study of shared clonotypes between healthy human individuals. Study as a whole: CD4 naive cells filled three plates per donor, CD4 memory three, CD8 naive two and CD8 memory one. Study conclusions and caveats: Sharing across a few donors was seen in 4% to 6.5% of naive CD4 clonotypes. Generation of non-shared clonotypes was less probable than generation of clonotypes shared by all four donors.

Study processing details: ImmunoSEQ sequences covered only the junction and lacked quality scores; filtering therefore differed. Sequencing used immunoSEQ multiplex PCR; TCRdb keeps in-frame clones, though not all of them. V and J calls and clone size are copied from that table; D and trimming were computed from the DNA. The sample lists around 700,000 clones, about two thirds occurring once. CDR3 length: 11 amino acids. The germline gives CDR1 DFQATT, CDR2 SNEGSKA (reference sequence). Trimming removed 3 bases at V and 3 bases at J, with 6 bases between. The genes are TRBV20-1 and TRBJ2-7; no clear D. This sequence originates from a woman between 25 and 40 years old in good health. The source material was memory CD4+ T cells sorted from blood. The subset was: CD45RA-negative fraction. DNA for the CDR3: TGCAGTGCTAGCTCCCACTACGAGCAGTACTTC. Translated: CSASSHYEQYF.